This T cell receptor (beta chain) was recovered during a study of T cell responses to AZD1222 COVID-19 vaccine. Study in general: Pooled together were second doses at about 4 or about 12 weeks.

Points from the study as a whole: The donors showed a predominance of white British ancestry and of females, with possible underestimation of clonal diversity. Only a handful of AZD1222 recipients, more than 5 in all, had baseline seropositivity. Across the whole spike, CD4 TCRs peaked at regions 160-218 and 743-854.

The J segment lost 11 bases and the V segment lost 5 bases, leaving 8 bases of the junction unmatched. The CDR3 runs to 12 residues. Germline V gene lookup returns CDR1 MNHNY and CDR2 SVGAGI (reference sequence). TCRdb keeps only in-frame clones here, not all; method: immunoSEQ multiplex PCR. Of 150,000 or so clones listed, about nine tenths are singletons. About this clone: Its specificity is unknown.

The rearrangement uses TRBV6-6 and TRBJ1-1; TRBD1 matches at 7 bases. The sequence came from an adult in good health. The sample was peripheral blood, taken on day 0 of AZD1222 vaccination. This chain's CDR3 is CASSHNRGRAFF. CDR3 DNA: TGTGCCAGCAGTCACAACAGGGGACGCGCTTTCTTT.